These 12 T cell receptor beta chains were sequenced from one sample in a study of T cell clonality in common variable immunodeficiency. Generated by immunoSEQ multiplex PCR, the TCRdb table keeps only in-frame clones and is missing some. There are about 52,000 clones in the sample, none observed a single time. Sequences were obtained from peripheral blood mononuclear cells. These receptors were obtained from a person aged 18 to 70 in good health.

There are many counts of this clone. The CDR3 goes on 3 residues after the read ends, and that part is filled in from the germline J gene. The chain has TRBV12-3 or TRBV12-4 and TRBJ2-5, with 10 positions matching TRBD2. V was clipped by 3 bases and J by 4 bases; unmatched bases: 14. This CDR3 has 18 amino acids. The sequenced part of the CDR3 DNA is TGTGCCAGCAGTTTTTTCGGACTAGCGGCAACCGGCAGAGAGACC. Its protein product is CASSFFGLAATGRET. The entire CDR3 protein is CASSFFGLAATGRETQYF.

This clone was picked up a small number of times. Here the CDR3 reads CASSGFSGTEREPQHF. The part of the CDR3 DNA that was read is TGTGCCAGTAGTGGATTTTCTGGGACAGAAAGGGAGCCC. This rearrangement joins TRBV19 to TRBJ1-5, with TRBD1 matching over 7 bases. The read falls 3 residues short of the CDR3 end, and the missing part is taken from the germline J gene. The CDR3 length is 16 residues. Per the germline V gene, CDR1 is LNHDA and CDR2 is SQIVND (reference sequence). V lost 5 bases, J lost 8 bases, and 15 bases stayed unmatched.

Regarding this clone: The read terminates 3 residues before the CDR3 end, so the remaining end is supplied by the germline J gene. The chain joins TRBV13 to TRBJ1-2; 7 nucleotides align to TRBD1. Germline V gives CDR1 PRHDT, CDR2 FYEKMQ (reference sequence). This CDR3 has 17 amino acids. CDR3 in amino acids: CASSPRTGLSSYNDYTF. The sequenced CDR3 bases are TGTGCCAGCAGCCCGAGGACAGGCTTGAGCTCCTACAATGAC.

A remark on this clone: The CDR3 end falls 3 residues outside the read, so it is completed with the germline J gene. The rearrangement joins TRBV20-1 to TRBJ1-5; 7 bases are shared with TRBD1. J was trimmed by 5 bases and V by 5 bases; bases with no gene match: 9. The length of the CDR3 is 14 residues. The germline V gene encodes CDR1 DFQATT and CDR2 SNEGSKA (reference sequence). The CDR3 reads CSAHNNRGDQPQHF. The DNA read from the CDR3 is TGCAGTGCTCATAACAACAGGGGCGATCAGCCC.

Only a few counts were recorded for this clone. Read data end 3 residues before the CDR3 end; the end is taken from the germline J gene. V usage is TRBV5-1 and J usage is TRBJ1-2; TRBD1 agrees at 7 bases. This CDR3 region has 17 residues. Germline lookup yields CDR1 SGHRS and CDR2 YFSETQ. CDR3 bases read: TGCGCCGGAGTGAGGGGGCGGAATTCTACCCTGTCCGACGAC. Protein sequence: CAGVRGRNSTLSDD. The entire CDR3 protein reads CAGVRGRNSTLSDDYTF.

In this sample, this clone turned up many times. Read coverage stops 3 residues before the CDR3 terminus; the germline J gene supplies the remainder. The chain carries TRBV10-3 and TRBJ1-2, with TRBD1 as a possible D gene (5 bases). Germline CDR1 reads ENHRY; CDR2 reads SYGVKD. There are 13 residues in the CDR3. The CDR3 sequence: CAIGDLGDGTYTF. The CDR3 bases that were read are TGTGCCATCGGGGACTTGGGTGATGGAACC.

With regard to this clone: The read ends 3 residues early relative to the CDR3; the germline J gene fills the gap. V usage is TRBV29-1 and J usage is TRBJ1-2; D is possibly TRBD1 (6 bases). Deletions cut 8 bases from V and 5 bases from J, with 15 bases between. The CDR3 is 12 amino acids. CDR1 is SQVTM, CDR2 ANQGSEA, per germline. The CDR3 region is CSTRVQGYGYTF. Partial CDR3 DNA: TGCAGCACACGAGTACAGGGATATGGC. Together with reference TRBV29-1 and TRBJ1-2, the CDR3 gives the full variable domain: SAVISQKPSRDICQRGTSLTIQCQVDSQVTMMFWYRQQPGQSLTLIATANQGSEATYESGFVIDKFPISRPNLTFSTLTVSNMSPEDSSIYLCSTRVQGYGYTFGSGTRLTVV.

This clone was detected many times. The read terminates 3 residues before the CDR3 end, so the remaining end is supplied by the germline J gene. This rearrangement joins TRBV10-1 to TRBJ1-5, with D maybe TRBD1 (5 bases). This CDR3 comprises 19 residues. CDR1 is WNHNN, CDR2 SYGVQD, per germline (reference sequence). The V and J ends lost 3 bases and 2 bases respectively, with 23 bases between them. The CDR3 spells CASSDWGDRGTFGNQPQHF. The DNA read from the CDR3 is TGCGCCAGCAGTGACTGGGGGGACCGGGGGACCTTTGGCAATCAGCCC.

There are many counts of this clone. CDR3 DNA (partial): TGCGCCAGCAGCTTGGAGGGGACACAGAATCAGCCG. Translating gives CASSLEGTQNQP. In full, the CDR3 is CASSLEGTQNQPQYF. This rearrangement joins TRBV5-1 to TRBJ2-3; possibly TRBD1 for D (6 bases). With the read ending 3 residues before the CDR3 end, the germline J gene is used to fill in that end. There are 15 residues in the CDR3. Germline V gene sequence: CDR1 SGHRS, CDR2 YFSETQ.

This clone was observed at least ten times. CDR3 DNA (partial): TGTGCCAGCGGCTCTAGCGGGAGGGTCCAAGAGACC. Translated, it gives CASGSSGRVQET. The entire CDR3 sequence reads CASGSSGRVQETQYF. The chain carries TRBV7-2 and TRBJ2-5, with TRBD2 matching over 12 bases. The read ends 3 residues before the CDR3 terminus; that terminus is restored from the germline J gene. CDR3 length: 15 residues. Germline V gives CDR1 SGHTA, CDR2 FQGNSA. The J segment lost 1 base and the V segment lost 8 bases, leaving 5 bases of the junction unmatched.

The sample holds many counts of this clone. The read finishes 3 residues shy of the CDR3 end, and the germline J gene is used to complete it. The rearrangement uses TRBV5-1 and TRBJ1-4; D is undetermined. Trimming took 5 bases from V and 0 from J, leaving 5 bases between them. Germline loops: CDR1 SGHRS, CDR2 YFSETQ. This CDR3 comprises 13 residues. The CDR3 here is CASSQTTNEKLFF. The DNA read from the CDR3 is TGCGCCAGCAGTCAGACAACTAATGAAAAA. Based on the CDR3 plus reference TRBV5-1 and TRBJ1-4, the full variable domain is KAGVTQTPRYLIKTRGQQVTLSCSPISGHRSVSWYQQTPGQGLQFLFEYFSETQRNKGNFPGRFSGRQFSNSRSEMNVSTLELGDSALYLCASSQTTNEKLFFGSGTQLSVL.

About this clone itself: The read halts 3 residues ahead of the CDR3 end, with the missing end drawn from the germline J gene. The V and J genes are TRBV7-2 and TRBJ2-2; 7 bases line up with TRBD1. CDR1 is SGHTA, CDR2 FQGNSA, per germline. Trimming cost V 2 bases and J 5 bases; bases outside gene matches: 5. CDR3 size: 15 residues. The sequenced CDR3 bases are TGTGCCAGCAGCTTAAGGGCAGGGGGAACCGGGGAG. Translation gives CASSLRAGGTGE. The complete CDR3 sequence is CASSLRAGGTGELFF.